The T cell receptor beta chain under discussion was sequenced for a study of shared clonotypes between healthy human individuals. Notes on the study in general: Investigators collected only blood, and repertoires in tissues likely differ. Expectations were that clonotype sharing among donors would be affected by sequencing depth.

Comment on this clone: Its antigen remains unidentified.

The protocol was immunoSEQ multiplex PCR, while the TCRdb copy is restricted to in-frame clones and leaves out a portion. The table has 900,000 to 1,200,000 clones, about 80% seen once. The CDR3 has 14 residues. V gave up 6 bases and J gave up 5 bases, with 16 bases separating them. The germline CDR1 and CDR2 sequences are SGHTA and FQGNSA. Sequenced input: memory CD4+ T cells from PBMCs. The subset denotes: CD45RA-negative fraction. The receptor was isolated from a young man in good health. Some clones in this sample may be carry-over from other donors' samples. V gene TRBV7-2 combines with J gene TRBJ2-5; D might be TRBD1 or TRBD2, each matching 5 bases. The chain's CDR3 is CASSRHGGPETQYF. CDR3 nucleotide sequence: TGTGCCAGCAGTCGACATGGGGGTCCCGAGACCCAGTACTTC.